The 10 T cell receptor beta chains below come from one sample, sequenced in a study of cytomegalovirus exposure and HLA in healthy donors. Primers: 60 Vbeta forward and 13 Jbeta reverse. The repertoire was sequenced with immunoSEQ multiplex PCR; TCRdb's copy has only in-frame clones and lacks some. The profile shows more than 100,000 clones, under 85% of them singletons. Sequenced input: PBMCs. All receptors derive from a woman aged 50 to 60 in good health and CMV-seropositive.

CDR3 sequence (DNA): TGTGCCAGCAGCCCTGGACAGGGGACATTGGGCTACGAGCAGTACTTC. Its translation is CASSPGQGTLGYEQYF. J is TRBJ2-7 and V is TRBV5-6, with 9 nucleotides matching TRBD1. Germline trimming cut 4 bases from V and 3 bases from J; bases unmatched to any gene: 11. In germline, CDR1 is SGHDT, CDR2 YYEEEE. This CDR3 is built from 16 residues. Full variable domain (rest looked up from reference TRBV5-6 and TRBJ2-7): DAGVTQSPTHLIKTRGQQVTLRCSPKSGHDTVSWYQQALGQGPQFIFQYYEEEERQRGNFPDRFSGHQFPNYSSELNVNALLLGDSALYLCASSPGQGTLGYEQYFGPGTRLTVT.

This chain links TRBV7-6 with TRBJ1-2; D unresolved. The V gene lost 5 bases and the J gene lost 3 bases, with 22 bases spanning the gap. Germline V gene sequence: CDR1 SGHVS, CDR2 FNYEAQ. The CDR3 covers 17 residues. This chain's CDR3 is CASSQAPRPTADYGYTF. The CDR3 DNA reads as TGTGCCAGCAGCCAAGCACCCCGACCGACGGCGGACTATGGCTACACCTTC.

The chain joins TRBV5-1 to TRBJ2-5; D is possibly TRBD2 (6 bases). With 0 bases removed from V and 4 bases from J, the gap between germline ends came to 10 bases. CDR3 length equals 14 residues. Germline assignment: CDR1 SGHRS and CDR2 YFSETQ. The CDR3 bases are TGCGCCAGCAGCTTGGAACTAGCAGGAGAGACCCAGTACTTC. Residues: CASSLELAGETQYF. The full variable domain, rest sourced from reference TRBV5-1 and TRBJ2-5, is KAGVTQTPRYLIKTRGQQVTLSCSPISGHRSVSWYQQTPGQGLQFLFEYFSETQRNKGNFPGRFSGRQFSNSRSEMNVSTLELGDSALYLCASSLELAGETQYFGPGTRLLVL.

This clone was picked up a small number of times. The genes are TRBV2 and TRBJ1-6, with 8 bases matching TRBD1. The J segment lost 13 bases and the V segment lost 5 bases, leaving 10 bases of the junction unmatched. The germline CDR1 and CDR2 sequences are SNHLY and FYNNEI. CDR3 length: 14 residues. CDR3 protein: CASSTDRGRQPLHF. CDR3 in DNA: TGTGCCAGCAGTACCGACAGGGGACGACAGCCCCTCCACTTT.

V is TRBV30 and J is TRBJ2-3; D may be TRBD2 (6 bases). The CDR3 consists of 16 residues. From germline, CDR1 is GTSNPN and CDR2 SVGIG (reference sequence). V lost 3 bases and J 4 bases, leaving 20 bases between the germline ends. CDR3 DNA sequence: TGTGCCTGGAGCCCTGGAGGGAAACCCCCCCCAGATACGCAGTATTTT. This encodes CAWSPGGKPPPDTQYF.

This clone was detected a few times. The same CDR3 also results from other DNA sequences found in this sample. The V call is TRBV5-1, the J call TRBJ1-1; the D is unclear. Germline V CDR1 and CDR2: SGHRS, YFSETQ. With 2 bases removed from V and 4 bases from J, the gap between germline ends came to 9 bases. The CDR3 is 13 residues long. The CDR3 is CASSFAGGTEAFF. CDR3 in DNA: TGCGCCAGCAGCTTTGCGGGTGGCACTGAAGCTTTCTTT.

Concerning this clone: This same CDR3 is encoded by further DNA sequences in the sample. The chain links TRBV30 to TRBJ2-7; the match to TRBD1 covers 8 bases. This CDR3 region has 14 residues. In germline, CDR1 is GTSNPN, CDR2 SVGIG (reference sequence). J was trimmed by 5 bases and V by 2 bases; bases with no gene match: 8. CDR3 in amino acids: CAWSPGQGRDEQYF. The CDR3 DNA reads TGTGCCTGGAGTCCCGGACAGGGCCGCGACGAGCAGTACTTC.

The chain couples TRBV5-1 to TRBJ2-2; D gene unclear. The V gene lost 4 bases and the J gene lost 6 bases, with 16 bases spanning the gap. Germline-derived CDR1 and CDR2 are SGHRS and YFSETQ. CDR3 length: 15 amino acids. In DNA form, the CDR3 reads TGCGCCAGCAGCCGCTCGGGTTCTAGTGCCGGGGAGCTGTTTTTT. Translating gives CASSRSGSSAGELFF.

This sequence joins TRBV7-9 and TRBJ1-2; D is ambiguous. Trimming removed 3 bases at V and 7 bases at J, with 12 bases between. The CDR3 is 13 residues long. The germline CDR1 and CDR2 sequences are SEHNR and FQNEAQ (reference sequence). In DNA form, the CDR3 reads TGTGCCAGCAGCTTGCGGGATGAGGGTGGCTACACCTTC. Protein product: CASSLRDEGGYTF.

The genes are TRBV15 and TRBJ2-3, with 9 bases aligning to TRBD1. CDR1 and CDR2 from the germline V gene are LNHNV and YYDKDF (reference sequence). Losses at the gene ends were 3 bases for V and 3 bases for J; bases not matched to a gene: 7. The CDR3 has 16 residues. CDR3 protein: CATSSPAGTGTDTQYF. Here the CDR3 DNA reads TGTGCCACCAGCAGCCCAGCCGGGACAGGGACAGATACGCAGTATTTT.